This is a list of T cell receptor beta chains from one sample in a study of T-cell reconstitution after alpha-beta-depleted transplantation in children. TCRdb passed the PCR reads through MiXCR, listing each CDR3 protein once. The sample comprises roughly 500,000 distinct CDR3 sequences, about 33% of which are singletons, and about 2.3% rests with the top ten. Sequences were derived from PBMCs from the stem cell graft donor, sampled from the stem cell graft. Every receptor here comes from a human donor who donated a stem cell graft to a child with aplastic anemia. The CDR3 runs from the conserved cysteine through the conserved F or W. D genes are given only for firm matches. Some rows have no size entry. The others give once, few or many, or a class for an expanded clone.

TGCAGCGTTATCAGTACAGATACGCAGTATTTT	CSVISTDTQYF	-	TRBV29-1	-	TRBJ2-3
TGTGCCAGCAGCCAAGATTCGTTCAGTTTGGGCAATCAGCCCCAGCATTTT	CASSQDSFSLGNQPQHF	-	TRBV3-1	-	TRBJ1-5
TGTGCCAGCAGTTATGCGGCGGCCGAGCAGTTCTTC	CASSYAAAEQFF	few	TRBV6-2/TRBV6-3	-	TRBJ2-1
TGTGCCAGCAGTTTACGGAAGGGGGGCTCTAAGGACACCTTC	CASSLRKGGSKDTF	-	TRBV12-3/TRBV12-4	-	TRBJ1-2
TGTGCCAGCATCTCTCTCCACGGGGGGACGAGTAATGAAAAACTGTTTTTT	CASISLHGGTSNEKLFF	-	TRBV6-1	-	TRBJ1-4
TGCGCCAGTGGCCGAATTTCGGGGAACACCGGGGACCTGTTTTTT	CASGRISGNTGDLFF	-	TRBV5-1	-	TRBJ2-2
TGCGCCAGCAGCGGTTCGACAGGGCCGAACACCGGGGAGCTGTTTTTT	CASSGSTGPNTGELFF	few	TRBV5-1	TRBD1	TRBJ2-2
TGTGCCTGCATCCGGGACCACTCTGGGGCCAACGTCCTGACTTTC	CACIRDHSGANVLTF	-	TRBV30	-	TRBJ2-6
TGTGCCAGCAGTACGGACAGTGAGGCCGGGGAGCTGTTTTTT	CASSTDSEAGELFF	many	TRBV6-5	-	TRBJ2-2
TGTGCCAGTAGTATGAACAGGGTGACAGCAGATACGCAGTATTTT	CASSMNRVTADTQYF	few	TRBV19	-	TRBJ2-3
TGCAGTGCCGCAAAGAACCAGGGCGGCCACGAGCAGTACTTC	CSAAKNQGGHEQYF	few	TRBV20-1	-	TRBJ2-7
TGTGCCAGCAGTGCCCAGGGATCTGGAAACACCATATATTTT	CASSAQGSGNTIYF	-	TRBV6-1	-	TRBJ1-3
TGTGCCATCAGCGAGGGAGGGGCTCGCAATCAGCCCCAGCATTTT	CAISEGGARNQPQHF	-	TRBV10-3	-	TRBJ1-5
TGTGCCACCCGCCGCCGGGGGCGCGCAGAGACCCAGTACTTC	CATRRRGRAETQYF	few	TRBV7-8	-	TRBJ2-5
TGTGCCAGCAGTCCCCGACAGGGGAGGACTGAAGCTTTCTTT	CASSPRQGRTEAFF	few	TRBV27	TRBD1	TRBJ1-1
TGTGCCAGCAGCTTAATGTCCGCCAGCACAGATACGCAGTATTTT	CASSLMSASTDTQYF	-	TRBV7-2	-	TRBJ2-3
TGTGCCAGCAGCTTAGTCCCAGGGGGTATGAACACTGAAGCTTTCTTT	CASSLVPGGMNTEAFF	-	TRBV7-2	TRBD1	TRBJ1-1
TGCAGCGTTGAACGGGGGAGGGGCTACAATGAGCAGTTCTTC	CSVERGRGYNEQFF	few	TRBV29-1	TRBD2	TRBJ2-1
TGTGCCAGCAGTTCATGGGCTGGCTACACCTTC	CASSSWAGYTF	-	TRBV6-5	-	TRBJ1-2
TGTGCCAGCAGGGGGACTGACCTTTCCTACAATGAGCAGTTCTTC	CASRGTDLSYNEQFF	-	TRBV12-3/TRBV12-4	-	TRBJ2-1
TGCAGTGCTCTCACGACTAGCGGGAGGGCCGACGAGCAGTACTTC	CSALTTSGRADEQYF	few	TRBV20-1	TRBD2	TRBJ2-7
TGTGCCAGCAGCCTAAAACAGGGTTCTGGGGCCAACGTCCTGACTTTC	CASSLKQGSGANVLTF	-	TRBV11-2	-	TRBJ2-6
TGCAGTGCTAGAGGCGGGATTCAGCCCCAGCATTTT	CSARGGIQPQHF	-	TRBV20-1	-	TRBJ1-5
TGCAGTGTCGCTGACTTCGCGGGAGGGGGAGATACGCAGTATTTT	CSVADFAGGGDTQYF	few	TRBV20-1	TRBD2	TRBJ2-3
TGTGCCAGCAGTTTAGGGACAGTTCCCTACGAGCAGTACTTC	CASSLGTVPYEQYF	few	TRBV28	TRBD1	TRBJ2-7
TGTGCCAGCAGCTTTTCTCAACAGGTAGCTTTCTTT	CASSFSQQVAFF	-	TRBV5-4	-	TRBJ1-1
TGCAGCGTCGGCGGGACAGGGAGGCAGCCCCAGCATTTT	CSVGGTGRQPQHF	few	TRBV29-1	TRBD1	TRBJ1-5
TGCAGTGCTAGTTATCTAGCGGGAGGGCCGGAGACCCAGTACTTC	CSASYLAGGPETQYF	few	TRBV20-1	TRBD2	TRBJ2-5
TGTGCCACCAGGGCTACAGGGGTGGGCACTGAAGCTTTCTTT	CATRATGVGTEAFF	few	TRBV24-1	TRBD1	TRBJ1-1
TGTGACAAGGGGCCTGCAGAGACTAGCACAGATACGCAGTATTTT	CDKGPAETSTDTQYF	-	TRBV15	-	TRBJ2-3
TGTGCCAGCAGCTGGGGACTAGCGGGAGACAATGAGCAGTTCTTC	CASSWGLAGDNEQFF	-	TRBV5-6	TRBD2	TRBJ2-1
TGCAGTGCTAGAGATGGAGAACACTATAATTCACCCCTCCACTTT	CSARDGEHYNSPLHF	-	TRBV20-1	-	TRBJ1-6
TGTGCCAGCAGCTCAACGACGTGGGGCCCCACTGAAGCTTTCTTT	CASSSTTWGPTEAFF	-	TRBV11-2	-	TRBJ1-1
TGTGCCAGCAGTTTTCTACTTCTTAACACCGGGGAGCTGTTTTTT	CASSFLLLNTGELFF	-	TRBV28	-	TRBJ2-2
TGTGCCAGCGGAGGAGCTTTCTTT	CASGGAFF	-	TRBV28	-	TRBJ1-1
TGTGCCACCAGTGACGTAAATGAGCAGTTCTTC	CATSDVNEQFF	-	TRBV24-1	-	TRBJ2-1
TGTGCCAGCAGTTTAGAAATTAGCTCCTACGAGCAGTACTTC	CASSLEISSYEQYF	-	TRBV27	-	TRBJ2-7
TGTGCCAGCACTTTTGGGGTATCAGATACGCAGTATTTT	CASTFGVSDTQYF	-	TRBV3-1	-	TRBJ2-3
TGCAGTGCTAGAGGGACAGACTATGGCTACACCTTC	CSARGTDYGYTF	-	TRBV20-1	-	TRBJ1-2
TGCAGTGCCCAAGGGGGGGGACAGGGGCTTGAAAAACTGTTTTTT	CSAQGGGQGLEKLFF	-	TRBV20-1	TRBD1	TRBJ1-4
TGTGCCAGCAGCCTAACCGCCGAGGGGGCATTCGATGGCTACACCTTC	CASSLTAEGAFDGYTF	-	TRBV6-1	TRBD1	TRBJ1-2
TGTGCCAGTAGTTATCGGGCCGAGGGGCCCCAGCATTTT	CASSYRAEGPQHF	-	TRBV19	-	TRBJ1-5
TGCAGCGTTAGCCGAGGGTCAGGGGCATCCACTGAAGCTTTCTTT	CSVSRGSGASTEAFF	few	TRBV29-1	-	TRBJ1-1
TGTGCCAGCCGGGAGTTAAACACCGGGGAGCTGTTTTTT	CASRELNTGELFF	few	TRBV6-2/TRBV6-3	-	TRBJ2-2
TGTGCCAGCAGCCCGCTCCAGCAGGGTTCCGGAGGCACAGATACGCAGTATTTT	CASSPLQQGSGGTDTQYF	few	TRBV4-2	-	TRBJ2-3
TGTGCCAGCACCCTAGTGGGTGCCGGGAACACTGAAGCTTTCTTT	CASTLVGAGNTEAFF	few	TRBV12-3/TRBV12-4	-	TRBJ1-1
TGCAGCGTTGATAGCTGGCCTGCCTACAATGAGCAGTTCTTC	CSVDSWPAYNEQFF	-	TRBV29-1	-	TRBJ2-1
TGTGCCAGCAGGGCCGGTCGAAACCCTGAATCTTTCTTT	CASRAGRNPESFF	-	TRBV6-2/TRBV6-3	-	TRBJ1-1
TGTGCCAGCAGCCGGACGAGGGGCCCAGGGCTGGACACTGAAGCTTTCTTT	CASSRTRGPGLDTEAFF	-	TRBV7-9	-	TRBJ1-1
TGTGCCACCTCCTCTAGCGGGAGGGTCACACAGCAGTACTTC	CATSSSGRVTQQYF	few	TRBV12-3/TRBV12-4	TRBD2	TRBJ2-7
TGTGCCAGCACCCCCATCCGGAACACTGAAGCTTTCTTT	CASTPIRNTEAFF	-	TRBV28	-	TRBJ1-1
TGCAGTGCTAGAGATCCGGGCCTAGCGGGATACAATGAGCAGTTCTTC	CSARDPGLAGYNEQFF	-	TRBV20-1	TRBD2	TRBJ2-1
TGTGCCAGCTCACCGTTGAAGGGGTTAGCCCCGAACACTGAAGCTTTCTTT	CASSPLKGLAPNTEAFF	-	TRBV18	-	TRBJ1-1
TGCAGCGTTGAGCGGGCCCCTTGGGATGAGCAGTTCTTC	CSVERAPWDEQFF	-	TRBV29-1	-	TRBJ2-1